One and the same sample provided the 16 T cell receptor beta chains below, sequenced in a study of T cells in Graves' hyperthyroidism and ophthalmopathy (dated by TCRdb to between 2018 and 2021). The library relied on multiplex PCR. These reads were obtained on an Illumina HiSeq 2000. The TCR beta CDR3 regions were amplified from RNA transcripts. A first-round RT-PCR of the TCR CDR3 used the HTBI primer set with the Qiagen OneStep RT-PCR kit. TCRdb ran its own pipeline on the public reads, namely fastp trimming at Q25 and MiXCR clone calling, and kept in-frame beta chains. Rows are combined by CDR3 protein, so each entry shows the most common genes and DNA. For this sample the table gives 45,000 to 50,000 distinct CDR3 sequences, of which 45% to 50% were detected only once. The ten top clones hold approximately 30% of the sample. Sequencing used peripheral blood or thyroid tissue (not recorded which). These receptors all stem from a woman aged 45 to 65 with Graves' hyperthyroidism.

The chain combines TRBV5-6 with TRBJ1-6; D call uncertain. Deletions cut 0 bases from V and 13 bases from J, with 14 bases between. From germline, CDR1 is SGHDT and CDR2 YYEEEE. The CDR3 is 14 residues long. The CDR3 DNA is TGTGCCAGCAGCTTGGGTGGAGGCAATCAGCCCCTCCACTTT. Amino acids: CASSLGGGNQPLHF.

CDR3 region: CASTGGHRNYGYTF. The CDR3 nucleotides read TGTGCCAGTACCGGGGGCCACCGTAACTATGGCTACACCTTC. The chain recombines TRBV19 with TRBJ1-2; possible D gene TRBD1, 6 bases. The CDR3 is made up of 14 amino acids. Germline V gene sequence: CDR1 LNHDA, CDR2 SQIVND (reference sequence). Trimming shortened V by 7 bases and J by 1 base, and 13 bases separated the two germline ends.

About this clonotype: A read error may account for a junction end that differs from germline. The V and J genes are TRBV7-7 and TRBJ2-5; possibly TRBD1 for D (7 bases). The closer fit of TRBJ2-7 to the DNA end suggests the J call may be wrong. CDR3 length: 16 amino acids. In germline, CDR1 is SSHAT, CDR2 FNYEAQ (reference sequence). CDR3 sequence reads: CASSQGGTRGEYEQYF. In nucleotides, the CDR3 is TGTGCTAGCAGCCAGGGGGGTACTCGTGGGGAGTACGAGCAGTACTTC.

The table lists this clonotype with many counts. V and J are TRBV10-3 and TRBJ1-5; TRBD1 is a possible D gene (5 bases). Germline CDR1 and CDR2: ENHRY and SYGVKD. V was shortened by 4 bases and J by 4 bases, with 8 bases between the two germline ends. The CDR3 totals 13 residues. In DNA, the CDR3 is TGTGCCATCAGTGTGGGGGGGAATCAGCCCCAGCATTTT. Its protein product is CAISVGGNQPQHF.

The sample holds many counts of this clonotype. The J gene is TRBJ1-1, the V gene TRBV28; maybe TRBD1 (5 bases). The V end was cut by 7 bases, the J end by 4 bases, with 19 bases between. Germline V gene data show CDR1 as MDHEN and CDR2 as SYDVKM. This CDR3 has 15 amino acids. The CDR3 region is CASTLAGRYATEAFF. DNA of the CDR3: TGTGCCAGCACCCTGGCAGGGCGGTACGCCACTGAAGCTTTCTTT.

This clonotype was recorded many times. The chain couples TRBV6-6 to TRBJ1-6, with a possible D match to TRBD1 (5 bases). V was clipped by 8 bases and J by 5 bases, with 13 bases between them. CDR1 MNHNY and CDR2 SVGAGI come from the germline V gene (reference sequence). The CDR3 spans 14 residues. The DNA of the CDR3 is TGTGCCAGCGCCCCTAGGGGAAATAATTCACCCCTCCACTTT. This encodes CASAPRGNNSPLHF.

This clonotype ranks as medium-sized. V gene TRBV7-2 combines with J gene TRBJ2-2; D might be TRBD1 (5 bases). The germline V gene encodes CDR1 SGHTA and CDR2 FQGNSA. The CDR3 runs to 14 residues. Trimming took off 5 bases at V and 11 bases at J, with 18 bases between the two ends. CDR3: CASSPDIQTRELFF. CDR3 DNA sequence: TGTGCCAGCAGCCCGGACATCCAGACGCGAGAGCTGTTTTTT.

The CDR3 spells CSAKQGNTEAFF. The CDR3 DNA sequence: TGCAGTGCTAAACAGGGAAACACTGAAGCTTTCTTT. The V call is TRBV20-1, the J call TRBJ1-1, with a weak D call TRBD1 (6 bases). V lost 4 bases, J lost 2 bases, and 8 bases lay in between. CDR1 and CDR2 from the germline V gene are DFQATT and SNEGSKA (reference sequence). There are 12 residues in the CDR3.

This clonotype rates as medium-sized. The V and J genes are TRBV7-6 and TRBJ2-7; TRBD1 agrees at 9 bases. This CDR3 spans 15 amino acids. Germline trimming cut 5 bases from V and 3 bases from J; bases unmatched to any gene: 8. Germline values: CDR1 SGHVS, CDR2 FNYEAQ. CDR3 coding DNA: TGTGCCAGCAGCCGGACAGGGGAGGGCGGCTACGAGCAGTACTTC. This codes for CASSRTGEGGYEQYF.

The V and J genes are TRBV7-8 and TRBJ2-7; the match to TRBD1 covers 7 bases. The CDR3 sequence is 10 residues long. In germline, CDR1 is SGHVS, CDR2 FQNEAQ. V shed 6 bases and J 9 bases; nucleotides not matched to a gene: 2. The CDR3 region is CASRRTGQYF. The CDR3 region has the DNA TGTGCCAGCAGGAGGACAGGGCAGTACTTC.

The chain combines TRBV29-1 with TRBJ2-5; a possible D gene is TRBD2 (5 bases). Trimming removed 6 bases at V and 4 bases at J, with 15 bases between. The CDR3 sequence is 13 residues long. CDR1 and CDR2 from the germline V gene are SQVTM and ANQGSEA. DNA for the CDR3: TGCAGCGTGGGCTCCGGGGTCGGAGAGACCCAGTACTTC. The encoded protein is CSVGSGVGETQYF.

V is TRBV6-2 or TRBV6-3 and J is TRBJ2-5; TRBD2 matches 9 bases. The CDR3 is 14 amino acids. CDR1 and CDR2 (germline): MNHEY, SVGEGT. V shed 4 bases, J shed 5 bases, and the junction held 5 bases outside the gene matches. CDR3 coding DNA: TGTGCCAGCAGTTCGACTAGCGGTTGGGAGACCCAGTACTTC. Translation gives CASSSTSGWETQYF.

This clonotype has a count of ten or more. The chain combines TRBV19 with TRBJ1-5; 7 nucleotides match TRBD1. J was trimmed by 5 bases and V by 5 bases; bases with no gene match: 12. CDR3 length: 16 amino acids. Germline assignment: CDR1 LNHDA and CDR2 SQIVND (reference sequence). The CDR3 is CASSHTGRGRYQPQHF. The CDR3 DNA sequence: TGTGCCAGTAGTCATACTGGAAGGGGGCGTTATCAGCCCCAGCATTTT.

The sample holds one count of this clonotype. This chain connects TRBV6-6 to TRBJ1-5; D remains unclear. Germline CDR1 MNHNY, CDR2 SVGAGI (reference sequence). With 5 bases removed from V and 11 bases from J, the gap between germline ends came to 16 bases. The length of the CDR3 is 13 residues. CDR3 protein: CASSTGVQETQHF. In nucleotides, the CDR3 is TGTGCCAGCAGTACCGGGGTCCAAGAGACCCAGCATTTT.

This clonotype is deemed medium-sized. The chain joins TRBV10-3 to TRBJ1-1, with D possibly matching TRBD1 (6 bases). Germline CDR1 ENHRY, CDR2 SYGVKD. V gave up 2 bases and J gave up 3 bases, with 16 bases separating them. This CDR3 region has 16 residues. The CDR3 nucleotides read TGTGCCATCAGTGAGATCTCTGGGGGGCTGGACACTGAAGCTTTCTTT. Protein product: CAISEISGGLDTEAFF.

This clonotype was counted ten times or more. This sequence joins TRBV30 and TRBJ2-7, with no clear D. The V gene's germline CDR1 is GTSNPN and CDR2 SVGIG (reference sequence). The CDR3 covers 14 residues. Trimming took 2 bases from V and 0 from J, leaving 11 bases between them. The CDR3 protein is CAWSLAGSSYEQYF. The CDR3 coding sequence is TGTGCCTGGAGTCTGGCTGGCAGCTCCTACGAGCAGTACTTC.